The subject of this entry is one T cell receptor (beta chain). The length of the CDR3 is 17 residues. Germline V gives CDR1 SGHNT, CDR2 YYREEE (reference sequence). V lost 3 bases to trimming and J lost 0 bases; unmatched junction nucleotides: 10. This sample is part of a study of shared clonotypes between healthy human individuals. TCRdb keeps only in-frame clones here, not all; method: immunoSEQ multiplex PCR. This table holds about 1.5 million clones, 95% to 99% found once. Sequenced material: naive CD4+ T cells sorted from blood. The subset is: CD45RA+ positively selected. This TCR came from a man between 25 and 39 years old in good health. The chain recombines TRBV5-4 with TRBJ1-1, with 8 bases matching TRBD1. The DNA of the CDR3 is TGTGCCAGCAGCTCACCCAGGGGGCGGGGGATGAACACTGAAGCTTTCTTT. It encodes CASSSPRGRGMNTEAFF. Full variable domain (remainder filled in from reference TRBV5-4 and TRBJ1-1): ETGVTQSPTHLIKTRGQQVTLRCSSQSGHNTVSWYQQALGQGPQFIFQYYREEENGRGNFPPRFSGLQFPNYSSELNVNALELDDSALYLCASSSPRGRGMNTEAFFGQGTRLTVV.